A selection of T cell receptor beta chains follows, all from one sample in a study of blood T cell repertoires in COVID-19. Measured with immunoSEQ multiplex PCR; TCRdb has only the in-frame clones, and not every one. The table has around 150,000 clones, about 80% seen once; the top ten hold about 7.7%. Sequenced sample: PBMCs or T cells enriched from blood (not recorded which). The receptors stem from a man aged 50 to 60 who had recovered from COVID-19. Each CDR3 is given with its conserved first and last residue. The D gene is left open where the match is weak. The listing skips clone size in some rows; elsewhere it reads once, few, many or a size class.

>-|TRBJ2-7|TRBV5-1|TRBD1
CASSLAETLTGWAYEQYF
TGCGCCAGCAGCTTGGCCGAAACCCTGACAGGGTGGGCCTACGAGCAGTACTTC
>-|TRBJ1-2|TRBV7-8|-
CASSATGSNYGYTF
TGTGCCAGCAGCGCGACTGGATCTAACTATGGCTACACCTTC
>-|TRBJ2-6|TRBV27|-
CASSFAGRFSGANVLTF
TGTGCCAGCAGTTTCGCAGGGAGGTTCTCTGGGGCCAACGTCCTGACTTTC
>few|TRBJ2-7|TRBV19|-
CASSTTGGLYEQYF
TGTGCCAGTAGTACGACCGGCGGTCTCTACGAGCAGTACTTC
>-|TRBJ2-5|TRBV5-1|-
CASSLQETQYF
TGCGCCAGCAGCTTGCAGGAGACCCAGTACTTC
>-|TRBJ1-4|TRBV5-4|TRBD1
CASSSGTGVAKLFF
TGTGCCAGCAGCTCCGGGACAGGGGTGGCAAAACTGTTTTTT
>-|TRBJ2-7|TRBV4-3|TRBD2
CASSQDLLAGDISYEQYF
TGCGCCAGCAGCCAAGATTTGCTAGCGGGGGATATCTCCTACGAGCAGTACTTC
>-|TRBJ1-2|TRBV2|-
CASQMDRQYGYTF
TGTGCCAGCCAGATGGACAGACAGTATGGCTACACCTTC
>medium-sized|TRBJ1-1|TRBV4-1|-
CASSQERVNTEAFF
TGCGCCAGCAGCCAAGAGCGGGTGAACACTGAAGCTTTCTTT
>-|TRBJ2-7|TRBV7-2|TRBD1
CASSTGTGGYEQYF
TGTGCCAGCAGCACCGGGACAGGGGGCTACGAGCAGTACTTC
>-|TRBJ2-7|TRBV5-1|TRBD1
CASSLEGTETYEQYF
TGCGCCAGCAGCTTGGAGGGGACAGAGACCTACGAGCAGTACTTC
>-|TRBJ1-1|TRBV9|-
CASSLAPSRGSTEAFF
TGTGCCAGCAGTCTAGCCCCCAGCAGGGGTTCGACTGAAGCTTTCTTT
>few|TRBJ2-7|TRBV10-2|TRBD1
CASSDLGQGSYEQYF
TGCGCCAGCAGTGACCTCGGACAGGGATCCTACGAGCAGTACTTC
>-|TRBJ2-7|TRBV2|-
CASGSYRTYEQYF
TGTGCCAGCGGGTCCTACAGGACCTACGAGCAGTACTTC
>-|TRBJ1-1|TRBV29-1|-
CAGGEMNTEAFF
TGCGCCGGGGGTGAAATGAACACTGAAGCTTTCTTT
>-|TRBJ1-2|TRBV11-2|TRBD1
CASSSFDRVGYGYTF
TGTGCCAGCAGCTCCTTTGACAGGGTGGGGTATGGCTACACCTTC
>-|TRBJ2-2|TRBV9|-
CASSAQGLNTGELFF
TGTGCCAGCAGCGCCCAGGGACTGAACACCGGGGAGCTGTTTTTT
>-|TRBJ1-2|TRBV3-1/TRBV3-2|-
CASSQDNRNYGYTF
TGTGCCAGCAGCCAAGACAACAGAAACTATGGCTACACCTTC
>-|TRBJ2-3|TRBV2|TRBD2
CASSEGSGTNTDTQYF
TGTGCCAGCAGTGAAGGGAGCGGGACCAACACAGATACGCAGTATTTT
>-|TRBJ2-2|TRBV21-1|-
CASSIVANTGELFF
TGTGCCAGCTCCATAGTCGCGAACACCGGGGAGCTGTTTTTT
>-|TRBJ2-3|TRBV12-3/TRBV12-4|-
CASKGGTDTQYF
TGTGCCAGCAAAGGAGGCACAGATACGCAGTATTTT
>few|TRBJ2-7|TRBV7-6|TRBD1
CASSFDRGPSYEQYF
TGTGCCAGCAGCTTCGACAGGGGCCCCTCCTACGAGCAGTACTTC
>-|TRBJ2-1|TRBV5-4|-
CASSLDSYNEQFF
TGTGCCAGCAGCTTGGACAGCTACAATGAGCAGTTCTTC
>-|TRBJ2-7|TRBV2|-
CASSVSLLSYEQYF
TGTGCCAGCAGTGTTTCCCTCCTTTCCTACGAGCAGTACTTC
>-|TRBJ1-1|TRBV7-8|-
CASSFRGGNTEAFF
TGTGCCAGCAGCTTCAGGGGCGGGAACACTGAAGCTTTCTTT
>-|TRBJ2-7|TRBV7-9|TRBD2
CASSPRGGHNEQYF
TGTGCCAGCAGCCCCCGGGGGGGGCACAACGAGCAGTACTTC
>-|TRBJ2-5|TRBV19|-
CASSIAGLETQYF
TGTGCCAGTAGTATAGCAGGGTTGGAGACCCAGTACTTC
>-|TRBJ2-7|TRBV27|-
CASSFSRSSYEQYF
TGTGCCAGCAGTTTTTCTAGGAGCTCCTACGAGCAGTACTTC
>-|TRBJ2-6|TRBV6-1|-
CASSEYMRVSGANVLTF
TGTGCCAGCAGTGAATATATGCGCGTCTCTGGGGCCAACGTCCTGACTTTC
>-|TRBJ2-3|TRBV2|TRBD2
CASSHNEGTSGELLGDTQYF
TGTGCCAGCAGTCATAACGAAGGGACTAGCGGGGAATTGTTGGGAGATACGCAGTATTTT
>-|TRBJ1-1|TRBV5-1|TRBD1
CASSLGTGGVAEAFF
TGCGCCAGCAGCTTGGGTACAGGGGGCGTCGCTGAAGCTTTCTTT
>once|TRBJ2-3|TRBV18|-
CASSPNKGTDTQYF
TGTGCCAGCTCACCGAACAAAGGCACAGATACGCAGTATTTT
>-|TRBJ1-4|TRBV7-6|TRBD1
CASSLTGTGGNEKLFF
TGTGCCAGCAGCTTAACCGGGACAGGGGGAAATGAAAAACTGTTTTTT
>-|TRBJ2-7|TRBV9|TRBD1
CASSVAEGAPYEQYF
TGTGCCAGCAGCGTAGCAGAGGGGGCCCCCTACGAGCAGTACTTC
>once|TRBJ1-2|TRBV27|-
CASSPWGVLNGYTF
TGTGCCAGCAGTCCTTGGGGGGTTTTGAATGGCTACACCTTC
>once|TRBJ2-7|TRBV4-1|TRBD2
CASSRRTSGGNYEQYF
TGCGCCAGCAGCCGTCGAACTAGCGGGGGTAATTACGAGCAGTACTTC
>once|TRBJ2-2|TRBV27|TRBD1
CASSPYGTGEGSGELFF
TGTGCCAGCAGTCCCTACGGGACAGGGGAGGGTTCCGGGGAGCTGTTTTTT
>-|TRBJ1-4|TRBV5-4|TRBD1
CASSRGTDPNEKLFF
TGTGCCAGCAGCCGGGGGACAGATCCTAATGAAAAACTGTTTTTT
>-|TRBJ1-2|TRBV5-1|-
CASSLGRGDGYTF
TGCGCCAGCAGCTTGGGCAGGGGCGATGGCTACACCTTC
>-|TRBJ2-1|TRBV4-1|TRBD2
CASSQDRSGVINEQFF
TGCGCCAGCAGCCAAGATCGTAGCGGGGTTATCAATGAGCAGTTCTTC
>-|TRBJ2-7|TRBV15|-
CATSRDGGGYEQYF
TGTGCCACCAGCAGAGACGGGGGTGGGTACGAGCAGTACTTC
>once|TRBJ1-6|TRBV5-8|-
CASSLAQPGANSPLHF
TGTGCCAGCAGCTTGGCCCAGCCAGGGGCAAATTCACCCCTCCACTTT
>-|TRBJ2-3|TRBV14|TRBD2
CASSQDWTAGGLDTQYF
TGTGCCAGCAGCCAAGATTGGACGGCGGGGGGGCTAGATACGCAGTATTTT
>-|TRBJ1-2|TRBV11-2|-
CASSFSGDGYTF
TGTGCCAGCAGCTTTTCAGGGGATGGCTACACCTTC
>few|TRBJ2-3|TRBV4-1|-
CASSQGGGRTDTQYF
TGCGCCAGCAGCCAAGGGGGGGGCCGCACAGATACGCAGTATTTT
>once|TRBJ1-2|TRBV9|-
CASSVDSNYGYTF
TGTGCCAGCAGCGTAGATTCAAACTATGGCTACACCTTC
>-|TRBJ1-6|TRBV24-1|-
CATSDLPGLGCSYNSPLHF
TGTGCCACCAGTGATTTGCCTGGGCTTGGTTGCTCCTATAATTCACCCCTCCACTTT
>-|TRBJ2-1|TRBV9|-
CASTSGQTYNEQFF
TGTGCCAGCACAAGTGGACAGACTTACAATGAGCAGTTCTTC
>few|TRBJ2-1|TRBV7-9|TRBD2
CATPLGRGGEQFF
TGTGCCACCCCACTCGGGCGGGGGGGTGAGCAGTTCTTC